This T cell receptor beta chain was documented in a study of T cell responses to AZD1222 COVID-19 vaccine. Turning to the study itself: Pooled samples include second doses given at about 4 or 12 weeks. Notes on the study in general: White British donors predominated, females outnumbered males, and clonal diversity was possibly underestimated.

The assay was immunoSEQ multiplex PCR, and TCRdb's table has in-frame clones only and misses some. The sample includes approximately 110,000 clones, roughly nine tenths of them seen just once. To note about this clone: Antigen specificity is unknown.

The specimen was peripheral blood, collected on day 0 of AZD1222 vaccination. This receptor was identified in an adult in good health.

This CDR3 reads CAGTGTGAGYTF. The CDR3 nucleotides are TGTGCCGGCACCGGGACAGGGGCTGGCTACACCTTC. The rearrangement uses TRBV30 and TRBJ1-2; 10 bases are a match to TRBD1. Per the germline V gene, CDR1 is GTSNPN and CDR2 is SVGIG (reference sequence). V gave up 8 bases and J gave up 7 bases; unmatched junction bases: 7. The CDR3 sequence is 12 residues long. Using reference TRBV30 and TRBJ1-2 for the parts outside the CDR3, the full variable domain is SQTIHQWPATLVQPVGSPLSLECTVEGTSNPNLYWYRQAAGRGLQLLFYSVGIGQISSEVPQNLSASRPQDRQFILSSKKLLLSDSGFYLCAGTGTGAGYTFGSGTRLTVV.